Shown below are 10 T cell receptor beta chains from a single sample sequenced in a study of T-cell memory formation after mild COVID-19. From the 5' RACE reads, TCRdb called clonotypes with MiXCR, one entry per CDR3 protein. The sample holds hundreds of thousands of distinct CDR3 sequences; roughly 22% are singletons and the top ten take roughly 8.3%. Sequencing was carried out using PBMCs or a T cell subset sorted from them (not recorded which). The source of these receptors is an adult woman who had mild COVID-19 (a few samples of this study predate the infection). Cell type and time point are not known.

The table lists this clonotype with a few counts. This chain joins TRBV7-8 and TRBJ2-3; 7 nucleotides align to TRBD2. The germline V gene encodes CDR1 SGHVS and CDR2 FQNEAQ. The CDR3 totals 17 residues. The J segment lost 6 bases and the V segment lost 4 bases, leaving 16 bases of the junction unmatched. CDR3 protein: CASSSLPGAGIADTQYF. CDR3 bases: TGTGCCAGCAGCTCCCTTCCCGGAGCGGGGATCGCTGATACGCAGTATTTT.

This clonotype was observed at least ten times. The rearrangement joins TRBV12-3 or TRBV12-4 to TRBJ1-2, with TRBD1 matching over 12 bases. With 6 bases clipped from V and 4 bases from J, the junction kept 12 bases outside the gene matches. The CDR3 has 17 residues. The CDR3 spells CASSFPGTGGASYGYTF. Written as DNA, the CDR3 is TGTGCCAGCAGCTTCCCCGGGACAGGGGGCGCAAGCTATGGCTACACCTTC.

V and J are TRBV4-3 and TRBJ2-4; D is possibly TRBD1 (6 bases). This CDR3 comprises 15 residues. Germline V lookup: CDR1 LGHNA, CDR2 YSLEER. The V and J ends lost 0 bases and 6 bases respectively, with 12 bases between them. The CDR3 nucleotides are TGCGCCAGCAGCCAAGACGGTCGAGGGGGAAACATTCAGTACTTC. Protein: CASSQDGRGGNIQYF.

This clonotype was found a few times. V gene TRBV3-1 combines with J gene TRBJ1-1; D remains unclear. V was clipped by 0 bases and J by 10 bases, with 9 bases between them. The germline gives CDR1 LGHDT, CDR2 YNNKEL (reference sequence). This CDR3 is 12 amino acids long. In nucleotides, the CDR3 is TGTGCCAGCAGCCAAGATTTCGGACGAGCTTTCTTT. This translates into CASSQDFGRAFF.

This clonotype turned up a few times. V is TRBV19 and J is TRBJ1-1, with D maybe TRBD1 (5 bases). This CDR3 has 15 residues. Per the germline V gene, CDR1 is LNHDA and CDR2 is SQIVND (reference sequence). V lost 6 bases, J lost 3 bases, and 17 bases lay in between. The CDR3 spells CASSPRDAEDTEAFF. The CDR3 DNA follows: TGTGCCAGTAGCCCACGGGACGCCGAGGACACTGAAGCTTTCTTT.

This clonotype occurred a few times. This chain joins TRBV12-3 or TRBV12-4 and TRBJ2-3; D is unclear. V was clipped by 1 base and J by 5 bases, with 7 bases between them. This CDR3 spans 13 amino acids. The CDR3 DNA reads as TGTGCCAGCAGTTTAGGGGTTCTAGATACGCAGTATTTT. Protein product: CASSLGVLDTQYF.

This clonotype turned up a few times. V and J are TRBV20-1 and TRBJ1-6; D might be TRBD1 (5 bases). Germline-derived CDR1 and CDR2 are DFQATT and SNEGSKA (reference sequence). CDR3 size: 16 residues. The V end was cut by 6 bases, the J end by 0 bases, with 15 bases between. This CDR3 is CSAPTAASSYNSPLHF. CDR3 bases: TGCAGTGCCCCGACAGCCGCGAGCTCCTATAATTCACCCCTCCACTTT.

This clonotype is medium-sized by share. The rearrangement links TRBV6-5 to TRBJ2-2, with 9 bases identical to TRBD2. The V and J ends lost 7 bases and 5 bases, in that order; junction bases with no gene match: 2. The CDR3 consists of 13 residues. Germline V gene sequence: CDR1 MNHEY, CDR2 SVGAGI. In DNA, the CDR3 is TGTGCCAGCACAACTAGCGGGACCGGGGAGCTGTTTTTT. As protein: CASTTSGTGELFF.

V and J are TRBV6-5 and TRBJ2-5; TRBD1 matches 9 bases. This CDR3 region has 15 residues. Germline lookup yields CDR1 MNHEY and CDR2 SVGAGI. J was trimmed by 4 bases and V by 8 bases; bases with no gene match: 11. The CDR3 coding sequence is TGTGCCAGCTCCCATCGGGACAGGGTTGGAGAGACCCAGTACTTC. Its translation: CASSHRDRVGETQYF.

This clonotype was observed a handful of times. The chain joins TRBV9 to TRBJ1-2; D is undetermined. In germline, CDR1 is SGDLS, CDR2 YYNGEE. The CDR3 totals 12 residues. Trimming pared 4 bases from V and 8 bases from J, leaving 12 bases between. CDR3 protein: CASSSLTGGYTF. CDR3 DNA sequence: TGTGCCAGCAGCTCCTTAACTGGGGGCTACACCTTC.